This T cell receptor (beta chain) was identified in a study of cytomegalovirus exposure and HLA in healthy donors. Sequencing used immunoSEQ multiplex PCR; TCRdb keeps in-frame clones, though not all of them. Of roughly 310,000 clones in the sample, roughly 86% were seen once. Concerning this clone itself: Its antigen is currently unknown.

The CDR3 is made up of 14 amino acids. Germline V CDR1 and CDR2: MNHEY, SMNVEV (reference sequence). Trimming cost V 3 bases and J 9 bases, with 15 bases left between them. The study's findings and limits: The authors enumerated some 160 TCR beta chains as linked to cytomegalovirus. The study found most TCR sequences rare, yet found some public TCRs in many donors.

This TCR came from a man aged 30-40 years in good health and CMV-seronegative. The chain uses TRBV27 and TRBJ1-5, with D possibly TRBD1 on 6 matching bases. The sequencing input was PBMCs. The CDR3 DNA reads TGTGCCAGCAGTTTGGGACACGGAGAGGGGCCCCAGCATTTT. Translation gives CASSLGHGEGPQHF.